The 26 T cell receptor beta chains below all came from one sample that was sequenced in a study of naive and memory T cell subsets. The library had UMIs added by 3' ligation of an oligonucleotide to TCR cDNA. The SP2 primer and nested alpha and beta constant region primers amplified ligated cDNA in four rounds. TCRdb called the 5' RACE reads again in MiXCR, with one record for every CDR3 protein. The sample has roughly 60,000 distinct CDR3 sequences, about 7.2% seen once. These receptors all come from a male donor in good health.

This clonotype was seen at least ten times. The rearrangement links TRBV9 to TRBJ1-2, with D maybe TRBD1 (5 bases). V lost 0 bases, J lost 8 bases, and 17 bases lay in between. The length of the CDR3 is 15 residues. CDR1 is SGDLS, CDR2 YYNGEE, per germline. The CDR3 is CASSVGGTDYVGYTF. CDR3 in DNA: TGTGCCAGCAGCGTAGGGGGGACGGACTATGTAGGCTACACCTTC.

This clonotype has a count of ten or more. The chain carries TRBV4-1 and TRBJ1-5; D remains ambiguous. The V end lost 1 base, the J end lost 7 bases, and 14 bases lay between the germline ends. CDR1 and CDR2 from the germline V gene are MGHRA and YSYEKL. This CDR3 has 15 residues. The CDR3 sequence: CASSQGFEVKQPQHF. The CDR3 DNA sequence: TGCGCCAGCAGCCAAGGGTTCGAGGTTAAACAGCCCCAGCATTTT.

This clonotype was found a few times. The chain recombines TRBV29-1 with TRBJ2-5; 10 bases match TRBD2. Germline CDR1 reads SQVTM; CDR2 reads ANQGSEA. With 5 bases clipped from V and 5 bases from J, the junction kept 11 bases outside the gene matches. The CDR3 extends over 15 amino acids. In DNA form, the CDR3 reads TGCAGCGTTTCTCGCCTAGCGGGAGTAGAGGAGACCCAGTACTTC. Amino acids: CSVSRLAGVEETQYF.

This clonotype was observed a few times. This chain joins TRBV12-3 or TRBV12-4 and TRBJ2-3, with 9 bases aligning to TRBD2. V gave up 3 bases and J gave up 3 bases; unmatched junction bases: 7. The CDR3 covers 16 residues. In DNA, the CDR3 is TGTGCCAGCAGTTTCACCATAGCGGGGGTGACAGATACGCAGTATTTT. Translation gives CASSFTIAGVTDTQYF.

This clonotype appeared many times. CDR3 residues: CASSLQDVDTEAFF. The CDR3 bases are TGCGCCAGCAGCTTGCAGGATGTGGACACTGAAGCTTTCTTT. The V gene is TRBV5-1, the J gene TRBJ1-1; no definite D call. Trimming left V 1 base short and J 3 bases short, with 10 bases between. This CDR3 is 14 amino acids long. Germline V CDR1 and CDR2: SGHRS, YFSETQ.

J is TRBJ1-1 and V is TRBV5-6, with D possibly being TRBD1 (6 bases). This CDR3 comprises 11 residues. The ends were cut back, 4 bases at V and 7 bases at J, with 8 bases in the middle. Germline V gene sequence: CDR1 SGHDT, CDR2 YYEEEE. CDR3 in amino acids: CASSQGIEAFF. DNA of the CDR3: TGTGCCAGCAGCCAGGGGATTGAAGCTTTCTTT.

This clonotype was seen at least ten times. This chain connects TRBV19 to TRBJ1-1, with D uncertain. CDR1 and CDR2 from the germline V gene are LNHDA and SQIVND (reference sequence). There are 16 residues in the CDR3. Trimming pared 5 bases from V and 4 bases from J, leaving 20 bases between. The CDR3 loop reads CASSSGEGYKGTEAFF. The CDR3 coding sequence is TGTGCCAGTAGTTCCGGGGAAGGGTATAAGGGCACTGAAGCTTTCTTT.

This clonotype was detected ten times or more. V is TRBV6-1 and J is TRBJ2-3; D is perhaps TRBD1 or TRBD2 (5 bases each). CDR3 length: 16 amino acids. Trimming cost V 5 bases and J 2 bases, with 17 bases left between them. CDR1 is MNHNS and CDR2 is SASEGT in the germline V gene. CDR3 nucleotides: TGTGCCAGCAGTTCGAAAGCCGGGACCACCACAGATACGCAGTATTTT. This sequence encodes CASSSKAGTTTDTQYF.

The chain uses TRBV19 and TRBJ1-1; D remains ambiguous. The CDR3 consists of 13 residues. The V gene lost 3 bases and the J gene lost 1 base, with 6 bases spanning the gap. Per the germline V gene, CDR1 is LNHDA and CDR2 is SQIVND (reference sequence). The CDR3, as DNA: TGTGCCAGTAGTATCTGGCAGAACACTGAAGCTTTCTTT. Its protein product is CASSIWQNTEAFF.

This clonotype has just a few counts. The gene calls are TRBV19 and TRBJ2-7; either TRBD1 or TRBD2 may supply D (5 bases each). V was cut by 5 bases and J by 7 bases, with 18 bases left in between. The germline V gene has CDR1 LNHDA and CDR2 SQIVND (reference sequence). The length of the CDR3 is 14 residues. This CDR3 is CASSWGTALGEQYF. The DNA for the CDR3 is TGTGCCAGTAGTTGGGGGACGGCGCTAGGGGAGCAGTACTTC.

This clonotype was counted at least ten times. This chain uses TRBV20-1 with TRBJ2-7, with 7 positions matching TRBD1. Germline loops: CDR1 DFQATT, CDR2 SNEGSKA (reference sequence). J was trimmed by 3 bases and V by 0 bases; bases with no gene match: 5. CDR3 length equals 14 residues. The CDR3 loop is CSARDRDSYYEQYF. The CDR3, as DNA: TGCAGTGCTAGAGACCGGGACAGTTACTACGAGCAGTACTTC.

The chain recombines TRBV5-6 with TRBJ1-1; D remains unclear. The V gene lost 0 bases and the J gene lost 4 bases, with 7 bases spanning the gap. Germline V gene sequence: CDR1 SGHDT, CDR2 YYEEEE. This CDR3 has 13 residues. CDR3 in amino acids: CASSLDKSTEAFF. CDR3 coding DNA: TGTGCCAGCAGCTTGGATAAGAGCACTGAAGCTTTCTTT.

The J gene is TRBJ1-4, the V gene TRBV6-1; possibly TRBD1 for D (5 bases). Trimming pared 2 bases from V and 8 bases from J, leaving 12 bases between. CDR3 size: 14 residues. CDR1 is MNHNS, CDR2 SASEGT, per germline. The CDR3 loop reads CASSERDREEKLFF. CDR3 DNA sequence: TGTGCCAGCAGTGAACGCGACAGAGAGGAAAAACTGTTTTTT.

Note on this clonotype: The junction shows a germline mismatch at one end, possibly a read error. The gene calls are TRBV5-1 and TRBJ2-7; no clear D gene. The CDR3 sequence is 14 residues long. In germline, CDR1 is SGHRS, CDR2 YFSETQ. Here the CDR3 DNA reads TGCGCCAACAGCAACTCCCCTGGGTCCTACGAGCAGTACTTC. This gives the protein CANSNSPGSYEQYF.

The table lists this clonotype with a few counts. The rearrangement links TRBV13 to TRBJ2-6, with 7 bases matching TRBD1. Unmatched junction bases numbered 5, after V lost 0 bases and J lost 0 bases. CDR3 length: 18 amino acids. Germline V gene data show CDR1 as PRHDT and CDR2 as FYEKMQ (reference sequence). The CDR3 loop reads CASSLGKDRNSGANVLTF. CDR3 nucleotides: TGTGCCAGCAGCTTAGGAAAGGACAGGAACTCTGGGGCCAACGTCCTGACTTTC.

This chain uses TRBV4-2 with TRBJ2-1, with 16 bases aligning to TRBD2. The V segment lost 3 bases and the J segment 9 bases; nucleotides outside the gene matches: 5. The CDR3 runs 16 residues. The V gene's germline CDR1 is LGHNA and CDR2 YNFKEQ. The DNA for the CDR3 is TGTGCCAGCAGCCACGCCGGGACTAGCGGGGGGGTTGAGCAGTTCTTC. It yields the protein CASSHAGTSGGVEQFF.

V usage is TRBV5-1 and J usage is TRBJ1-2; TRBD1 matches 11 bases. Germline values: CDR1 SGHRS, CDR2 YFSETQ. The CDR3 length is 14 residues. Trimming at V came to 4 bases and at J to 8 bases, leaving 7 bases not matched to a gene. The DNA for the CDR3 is TGCGCCAGCAGCCCTGGACAGGGGGCTCGGGGCTACACCTTC. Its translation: CASSPGQGARGYTF.

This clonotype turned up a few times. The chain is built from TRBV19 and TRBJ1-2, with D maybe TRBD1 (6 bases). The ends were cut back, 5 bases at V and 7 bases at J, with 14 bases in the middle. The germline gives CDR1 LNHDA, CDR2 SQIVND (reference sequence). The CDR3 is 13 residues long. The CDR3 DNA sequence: TGTGCCAGTAGTTCGACGGGGGCAAGTGGCTACACCTTC. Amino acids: CASSSTGASGYTF.

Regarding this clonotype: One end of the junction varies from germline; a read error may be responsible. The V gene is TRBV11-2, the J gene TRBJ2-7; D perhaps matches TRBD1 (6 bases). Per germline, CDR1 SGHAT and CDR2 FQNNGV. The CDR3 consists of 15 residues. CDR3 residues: CVSRTWGQGNYEQYF. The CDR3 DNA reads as TGTGTCAGCAGGACATGGGGCCAGGGGAACTACGAGCAGTACTTC. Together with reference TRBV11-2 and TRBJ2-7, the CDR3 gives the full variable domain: EAGVAQSPRYKIIEKRQSVAFWCNPISGHATLYWYQQILGQGPKLLIQFQNNGVVDDSQLPKDRFSAERLKGVDSTLKIQPAKLEDSAVYLCVSRTWGQGNYEQYFGPGTRLTVT.

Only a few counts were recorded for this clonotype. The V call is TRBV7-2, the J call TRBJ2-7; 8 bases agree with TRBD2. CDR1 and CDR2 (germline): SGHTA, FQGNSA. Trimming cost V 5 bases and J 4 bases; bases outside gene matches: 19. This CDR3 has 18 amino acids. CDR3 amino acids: CASSASPVSGDVRYEQYF. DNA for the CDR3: TGTGCCAGCAGCGCCTCTCCGGTTAGCGGGGACGTGAGGTACGAGCAGTACTTC.

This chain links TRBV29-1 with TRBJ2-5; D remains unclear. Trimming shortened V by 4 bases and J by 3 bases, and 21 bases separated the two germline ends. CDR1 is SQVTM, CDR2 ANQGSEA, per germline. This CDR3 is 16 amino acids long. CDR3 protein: CSVVRFVGPYEETQYF. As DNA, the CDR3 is TGCAGCGTTGTCAGGTTTGTAGGACCCTACGAAGAGACCCAGTACTTC.

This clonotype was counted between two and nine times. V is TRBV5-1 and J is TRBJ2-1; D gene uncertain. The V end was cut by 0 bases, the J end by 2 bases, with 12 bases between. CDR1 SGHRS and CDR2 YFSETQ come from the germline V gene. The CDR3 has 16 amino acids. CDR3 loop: CASSLAGTQAYNEQFF. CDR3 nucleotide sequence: TGCGCCAGCAGCTTGGCCGGAACCCAAGCCTACAATGAGCAGTTCTTC.

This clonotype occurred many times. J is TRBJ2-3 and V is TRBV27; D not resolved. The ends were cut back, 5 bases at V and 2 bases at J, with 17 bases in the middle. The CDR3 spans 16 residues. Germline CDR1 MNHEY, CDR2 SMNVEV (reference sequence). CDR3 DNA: TGTGCCAGCAGTCCTCTCGGGCGGACCCTCACAGATACGCAGTATTTT. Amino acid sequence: CASSPLGRTLTDTQYF.

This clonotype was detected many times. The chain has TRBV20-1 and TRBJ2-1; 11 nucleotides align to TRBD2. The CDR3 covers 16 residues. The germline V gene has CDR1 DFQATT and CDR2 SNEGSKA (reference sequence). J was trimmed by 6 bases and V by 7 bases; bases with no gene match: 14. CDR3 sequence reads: CSVLPNSGRAANEQFF. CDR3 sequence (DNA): TGCAGTGTTCTCCCGAATAGCGGGAGGGCCGCCAATGAGCAGTTCTTC.

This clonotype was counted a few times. The CDR3 DNA reads as TGTGCCAGTAGCTCGGGGGGGTATGAGACCCAGTACTTC. Protein product: CASSSGGYETQYF. V gene TRBV19 combines with J gene TRBJ2-5; 8 nucleotides match TRBD2. The CDR3 length is 13 residues. Germline CDR1 is LNHDA and CDR2 is SQIVND (reference sequence). V lost 6 bases, J lost 5 bases, and 5 bases stayed unmatched.

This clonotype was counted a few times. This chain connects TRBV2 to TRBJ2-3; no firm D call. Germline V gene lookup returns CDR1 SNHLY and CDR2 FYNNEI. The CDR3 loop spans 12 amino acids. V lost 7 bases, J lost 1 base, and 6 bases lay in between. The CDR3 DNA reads TGTGCCAGCACCCTGGGCACAGATACGCAGTATTTT. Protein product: CASTLGTDTQYF.